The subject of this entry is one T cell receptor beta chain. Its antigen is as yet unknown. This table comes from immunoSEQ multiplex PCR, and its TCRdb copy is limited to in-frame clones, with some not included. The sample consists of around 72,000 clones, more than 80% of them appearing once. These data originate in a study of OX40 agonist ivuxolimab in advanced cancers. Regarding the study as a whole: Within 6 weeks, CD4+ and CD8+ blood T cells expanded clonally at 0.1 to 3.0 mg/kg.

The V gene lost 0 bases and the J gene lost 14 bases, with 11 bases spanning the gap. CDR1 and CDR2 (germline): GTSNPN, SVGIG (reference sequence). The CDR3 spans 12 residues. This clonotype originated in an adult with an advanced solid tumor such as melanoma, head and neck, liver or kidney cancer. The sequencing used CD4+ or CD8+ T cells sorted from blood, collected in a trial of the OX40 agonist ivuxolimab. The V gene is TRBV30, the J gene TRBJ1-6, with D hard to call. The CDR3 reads CAWSVNPPTLHF. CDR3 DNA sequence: TGTGCCTGGAGTGTAAACCCCCCAACCCTCCACTTT. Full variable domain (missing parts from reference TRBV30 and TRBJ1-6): SQTIHQWPATLVQPVGSPLSLECTVEGTSNPNLYWYRQAAGRGLQLLFYSVGIGQISSEVPQNLSASRPQDRQFILSSKKLLLSDSGFYLCAWSVNPPTLHFGNGTRLTVT.